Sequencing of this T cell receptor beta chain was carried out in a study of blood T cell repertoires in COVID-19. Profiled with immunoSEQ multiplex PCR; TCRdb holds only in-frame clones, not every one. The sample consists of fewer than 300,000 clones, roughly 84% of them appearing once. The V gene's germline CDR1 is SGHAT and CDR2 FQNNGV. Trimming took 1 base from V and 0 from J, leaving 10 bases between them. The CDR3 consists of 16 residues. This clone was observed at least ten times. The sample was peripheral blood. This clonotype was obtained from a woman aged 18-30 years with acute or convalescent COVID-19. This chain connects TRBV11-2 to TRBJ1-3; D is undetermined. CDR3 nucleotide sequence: TGTGCCAGCAGCTTAGTCCCCGGGATCTCTGGAAACACCATATATTTT. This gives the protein CASSLVPGISGNTIYF.